This T cell receptor (beta chain) was identified in a study of Graves' ophthalmopathy and Graves' hyperthyroidism. Study information: Peripheral blood samples were taken at initial diagnosis, before any treatment.

With 0 bases removed from V and 2 bases from J, the gap between germline ends came to 12 bases. The CDR3 contains 15 residues. The V gene's germline CDR1 is SGHRS and CDR2 YFSETQ. This clonotype was found a few times. Its antigen is unidentified. RNA transcripts yielded amplified TCR beta CDR3 regions. First-round RT-PCR relied on HTBI primers, and a second-round multiplex PCR came next. Using its own MiXCR run on the multiplex PCR reads, TCRdb lists one record per CDR3 protein. The table includes about 620,000 distinct CDR3 sequences, 20% to 25% detected once. Study-wide results and limits: Among thyroid clonotypes expanded above 0.001 frequency, most also appeared in blood. Ophthalmopathy cases were distinguished from stable hyperthyroidism by a 13-signature model, reaching about 85% sensitivity and around 81% specificity.

This clonotype was obtained from a woman younger than 30 with stable Graves' hyperthyroidism. Some clones in this sample may be carry-over from other donors' samples. Sequences were obtained from peripheral blood. The chain joins TRBV5-1 to TRBJ2-7; the D is unclear. CDR3 bases: TGCGCCAGCAGCTTGGGGCCACTCGTTACCTACGAGCAGTACTTC. Translated, it gives CASSLGPLVTYEQYF.